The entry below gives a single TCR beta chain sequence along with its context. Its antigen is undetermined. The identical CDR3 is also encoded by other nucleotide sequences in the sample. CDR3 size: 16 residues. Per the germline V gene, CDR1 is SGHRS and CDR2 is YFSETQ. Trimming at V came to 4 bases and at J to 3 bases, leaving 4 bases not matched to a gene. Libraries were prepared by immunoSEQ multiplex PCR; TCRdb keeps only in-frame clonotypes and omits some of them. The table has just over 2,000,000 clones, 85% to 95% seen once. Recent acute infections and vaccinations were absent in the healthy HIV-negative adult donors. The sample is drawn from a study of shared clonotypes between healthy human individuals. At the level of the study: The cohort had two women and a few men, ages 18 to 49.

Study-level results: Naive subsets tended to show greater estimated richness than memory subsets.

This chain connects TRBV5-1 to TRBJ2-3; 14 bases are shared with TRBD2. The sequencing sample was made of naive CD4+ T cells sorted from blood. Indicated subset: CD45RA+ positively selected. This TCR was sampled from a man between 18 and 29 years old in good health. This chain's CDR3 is CASSVGTSGRTDTQYF. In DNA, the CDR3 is TGCGCCAGCAGCGTAGGGACTAGCGGGAGAACAGATACGCAGTATTTT.